A single sample is the source of the 9 T cell receptor beta chains below, sequenced in a study of blood T cell repertoires in COVID-19. Method: immunoSEQ multiplex PCR; TCRdb's copy keeps in-frame clones and lacks some. The sample contains nearly 80,000 clones, approximately 92% of which appear only once. The sequencing sample was made of peripheral blood. These receptors were collected from an elderly woman with acute or convalescent COVID-19.

V is TRBV12-3 or TRBV12-4 and J is TRBJ1-2, with D possibly matching TRBD1 (5 bases). V was cut by 2 bases and J by 5 bases, with 9 bases left in between. The CDR3 is 13 amino acids. DNA for the CDR3: TGTGCCAGCAGTTTACCAAGGGGTTATGGCTACACCTTC. Its protein product is CASSLPRGYGYTF.

The chain couples TRBV2 to TRBJ1-1; 9 bases match TRBD1. After removal of 8 bases from V and 0 bases from J, the junction contained 10 bases not matched to a gene. The CDR3 is made up of 16 amino acids. CDR1 is SNHLY and CDR2 is FYNNEI in the germline V gene. The CDR3 DNA is TGTGCCAGCTATTTACGGGACAGGGCCCTGAACACTGAAGCTTTCTTT. Its translation is CASYLRDRALNTEAFF.

This clone was seen more than once but under ten times. This chain connects TRBV28 to TRBJ1-2, with 10 bases matching TRBD1. The V gene's germline CDR1 is MDHEN and CDR2 SYDVKM. J was trimmed by 5 bases and V by 6 bases; bases with no gene match: 6. This CDR3 has 14 residues. The chain's CDR3 is CASSRGQGRYGYTF. The CDR3 DNA reads as TGTGCCAGCAGCCGGGGACAGGGGAGGTATGGCTACACCTTC.

This chain links TRBV5-4 with TRBJ2-3; D uncertain. Germline V gives CDR1 SGHNT, CDR2 YYREEE (reference sequence). This CDR3 region has 14 residues. V lost 2 bases and J 3 bases, leaving 10 bases between the germline ends. The CDR3 DNA sequence: TGTGCCAGCAGCTTTGTTGGTCAGACAGATACGCAGTATTTT. Its translation is CASSFVGQTDTQYF.

This clone was seen just once. The chain uses TRBV5-1 and TRBJ1-2; D not resolved. Germline CDR1 SGHRS, CDR2 YFSETQ. V shed 0 bases and J shed 4 bases, with 10 bases lying between them. This CDR3 is 14 amino acids long. CDR3 sequence reads: CASSLGGNGYGYTF. Here the CDR3 DNA reads TGCGCCAGCAGCTTGGGTGGTAACGGCTATGGCTACACCTTC. The full variable domain, in which reference TRBV5-1 and TRBJ1-2 provide the parts outside the CDR3, is KAGVTQTPRYLIKTRGQQVTLSCSPISGHRSVSWYQQTPGQGLQFLFEYFSETQRNKGNFPGRFSGRQFSNSRSEMNVSTLELGDSALYLCASSLGGNGYGYTFGSGTRLTVV.

The chain is built from TRBV7-9 and TRBJ2-2, with 8 positions matching TRBD2. CDR1 SEHNR and CDR2 FQNEAQ come from the germline V gene (reference sequence). The CDR3 is 17 amino acids. The trim removed 1 base at V and 6 bases at J, leaving 10 bases unmatched. CDR3 sequence reads: CASSLVVAGRSAGELFF. In DNA form, the CDR3 reads TGTGCCAGCAGCTTAGTAGTAGCGGGACGGTCGGCCGGGGAGCTGTTTTTT.

The chain combines TRBV3-1 (or the pseudogene TRBV3-2) with TRBJ1-4; 7 bases match TRBD1. V shed 3 bases, J shed 5 bases, and the junction held 9 bases outside the gene matches. This CDR3 comprises 16 residues. Germline assignment: CDR1 LGHDT and CDR2 YNNKEL (reference sequence). The CDR3 nucleotides read TGTGCCAGCAGCCATGCGAGGGCAGGGGGAAATGAAAAACTGTTTTTT. Translating it yields CASSHARAGGNEKLFF.

The CDR3 nucleotides are TGTGCCAGTAGTATGTCCCGTCTAGACAGGGGGATTGGCAATCAGCCCCAGCATTTT. Translating it yields CASSMSRLDRGIGNQPQHF. The genes are TRBV19 and TRBJ1-5, with 9 bases identical to TRBD1. CDR1 is LNHDA, CDR2 SQIVND, per germline (reference sequence). The CDR3 loop spans 19 amino acids. V was pared by 3 bases and J by 2 bases, with 14 bases of the junction left unmatched.

The J gene is TRBJ2-7, the V gene TRBV6-5; 9 bases are a match to TRBD1. The ends lost 7 bases at V and 0 bases at J; junction bases unmatched: 7. This CDR3 is built from 15 residues. The germline CDR1 and CDR2 sequences are MNHEY and SVGAGI. For the CDR3, the DNA is TGTGCCAGCACCGGCCTGGGACAGGGCTCCTACGAGCAGTACTTC. Translating gives CASTGLGQGSYEQYF.